A selection of T cell receptor beta chains follows, all from one sample in a study of blood T cell repertoires in COVID-19. Profiled with immunoSEQ multiplex PCR; TCRdb holds only in-frame clones, not every one. The sample lists approximately 350,000 clones, around four fifths occurring once. Source material: peripheral blood. These receptors were taken from a young man with active or convalescent COVID-19. The CDR3 runs from the conserved cysteine through the conserved F or W. The D gene is left open where the match is weak. Where a row states a size, it is once, few, many or the class of an expanded clone; other rows omit it.

TRBJ2-4	NA	few	TRBV6-2/TRBV6-3	CASSYSGLQLAKNIQYF	TGTGCCAGCAGTTACTCGGGCCTCCAACTAGCCAAAAACATTCAGTACTTC
TRBJ1-2	TRBD1	few	TRBV30	CAWSQYLYPGTGLNYGYTF	TGTGCCTGGAGTCAATATCTCTACCCCGGGACAGGACTTAACTATGGCTACACCTTC
TRBJ1-1	NA	NA	TRBV4-1	CASSQQNQNTEAFF	TGCGCCAGCAGTCAACAGAATCAGAACACTGAAGCTTTCTTT
TRBJ2-1	NA	once	TRBV11-2	CASSPLGARLYNEQFF	TGTGCCAGCAGCCCCCTTGGAGCGAGACTTTACAATGAGCAGTTCTTC
TRBJ2-7	NA	NA	TRBV3-1/TRBV3-2	CASSHRVHEQYF	TGTGCCAGCAGCCACCGAGTCCACGAGCAGTACTTC
TRBJ1-5	NA	NA	TRBV6-2/TRBV6-3	CASSFHRRHQGGFNQPQHF	TGTGCCAGCAGTTTCCACCGACGACATCAAGGTGGTTTCAATCAGCCCCAGCATTTT
TRBJ2-1	NA	NA	TRBV27	CASGDSGNEQFF	TGTGCCAGCGGGGACTCGGGCAATGAGCAGTTCTTC
TRBJ2-7	NA	NA	TRBV10-3	CATTVEGYEQYF	TGTGCCACCACCGTGGAGGGCTACGAGCAGTACTTC
TRBJ1-1	NA	NA	TRBV6-1	CASSEALQGSRAFF	TGTGCCAGCAGTGAAGCGCTTCAAGGAAGCAGGGCTTTCTTT
TRBJ1-2	NA	NA	TRBV2	CASSMVGTGYTF	TGTGCCAGCAGTATGGTTGGGACAGGCTACACCTTC
TRBJ2-5	TRBD2	NA	TRBV19	CASSRTSGSSETQYF	TGTGCCAGTAGTAGAACTAGCGGGAGTTCAGAGACCCAGTACTTC
TRBJ2-5	NA	NA	TRBV6-6	CASSPGTHQETQYF	TGTGCCAGCAGCCCCGGGACACACCAAGAGACCCAGTACTTC
TRBJ2-2	TRBD1	once	TRBV7-9	CASSLQGDVTGELFF	TGTGCCAGCAGCCTACAGGGGGATGTTACCGGGGAGCTGTTTTTT
TRBJ2-5	NA	once	TRBV15	CATSRDNGEETQYF	TGTGCCACCAGCAGAGATAACGGGGAAGAGACCCAGTACTTC
TRBJ2-1	NA	few	TRBV27	CASSFRRESEQFF	TGTGCCAGCAGTTTTCGAAGGGAGAGTGAGCAGTTCTTC
TRBJ2-6	NA	NA	TRBV30	CAWSKGPGANVLTF	TGTGCCTGGAGTAAGGGGCCCGGGGCCAACGTCCTGACTTTC
TRBJ1-3	NA	few	TRBV7-6	CASSLGRGTGNTIYF	TGTGCCAGCAGCTTGGGTCGGGGAACTGGAAACACCATATATTTT
TRBJ1-2	NA	NA	TRBV21-1	CASSRRYDGYTF	TGTGCCAGCAGCCGCCGGTACGATGGCTACACCTTC
TRBJ2-2	TRBD1	NA	TRBV30	CARSTGGPITGELFF	TGTGCCCGTTCCACAGGGGGTCCCATCACCGGGGAGCTGTTTTTT
TRBJ1-2	NA	NA	TRBV19	CASKKDTGYTF	TGTGCCAGTAAAAAGGACACTGGCTACACCTTC
TRBJ2-1	NA	NA	TRBV7-3	CASSRRPSNEQFF	TGTGCCAGCAGCCGTAGGCCTAGCAATGAGCAGTTCTTC
TRBJ1-4	NA	NA	TRBV9	CASSPTREEKLFF	TGTGCCAGCAGCCCCACTCGGGAGGAAAAACTGTTTTTT
TRBJ1-2	NA	NA	TRBV5-4	CASTVGGRDYGYTF	TGTGCCAGCACCGTAGGGGGACGAGACTATGGCTACACCTTC
TRBJ1-3	NA	NA	TRBV7-9	CASSMGLVPSGNTIYF	TGTGCCAGCAGCATGGGACTGGTACCCTCCGGAAACACCATATATTTT
TRBJ2-3	TRBD2	NA	TRBV29-1	CSVGAGVDTQYF	TGCAGCGTTGGAGCGGGAGTTGATACGCAGTATTTT
TRBJ2-7	TRBD2	NA	TRBV10-1	CASSAVTSGSYEQYF	TGCGCCAGCAGTGCCGTGACTAGCGGTTCCTACGAGCAGTACTTC
TRBJ2-3	NA	NA	TRBV19	CASSVRSAGGSTDTQYF	TGTGCCAGTAGTGTCCGATCGGCTGGCGGGAGCACAGATACGCAGTATTTT
TRBJ1-2	NA	NA	TRBV7-2	CASTIAEGGGYTF	TGTGCCAGCACCATTGCGGAGGGAGGAGGCTACACCTTC
TRBJ1-5	TRBD1	NA	TRBV19	CASRRPGQNYQPQHF	TGTGCCAGTAGGCGTCCGGGACAGAATTATCAGCCCCAGCATTTT
TRBJ1-4	NA	NA	TRBV4-1	CASSQDQRARGVSEKLFF	TGCGCCAGCAGCCAAGATCAGCGGGCGAGGGGTGTCAGTGAAAAACTGTTTTTT
TRBJ1-5	NA	NA	TRBV12-3/TRBV12-4	CASRRELGQPQHF	TGTGCCAGCAGGAGGGAGTTAGGACAGCCCCAGCATTTT
TRBJ1-6	NA	NA	TRBV6-2/TRBV6-3	CASSYEGSGGSPLHF	TGTGCCAGCAGTTACGAGGGCTCCGGCGGGTCACCCCTCCACTTT
TRBJ2-7	NA	NA	TRBV4-3	CASSQGLGAYEQYF	TGCGCCAGCAGCCAAGGTTTAGGGGCCTACGAGCAGTACTTC
TRBJ2-2	NA	NA	TRBV9	CASSVEGRPTAGSGELFF	TGTGCCAGCAGCGTAGAGGGCCGCCCGACCGCGGGGAGCGGGGAGCTGTTTTTT
TRBJ2-3	TRBD2	NA	TRBV7-9	CASSQLAGVGADTQYF	TGTGCCAGCAGTCAACTAGCGGGAGTAGGAGCAGATACGCAGTATTTT
TRBJ1-5	NA	NA	TRBV18	CASSESGFQPQHF	TGTGCCAGCTCCGAATCGGGGTTTCAGCCCCAGCATTTT
TRBJ2-7	NA	NA	TRBV7-2	CASSSTLRVTYEQYF	TGTGCCAGCAGCTCGACTTTACGGGTAACCTACGAGCAGTACTTC
TRBJ2-1	TRBD2	NA	TRBV5-5	CASSFSSGGLGNEQFF	TGTGCCAGCAGCTTTTCTAGCGGGGGATTAGGGAATGAGCAGTTCTTC
TRBJ1-3	NA	NA	TRBV15	CATSRGPLWSSGNTIYF	TGTGCCACCAGCAGAGGCCCCCTATGGAGCTCTGGAAACACCATATATTTT
TRBJ2-3	TRBD1	NA	TRBV19	CASTWGTVTDTQYF	TGTGCCAGTACCTGGGGGACAGTCACAGATACGCAGTATTTT
TRBJ1-1	NA	NA	TRBV12-3/TRBV12-4	CASTQQGPTEAFF	TGTGCCAGCACCCAACAGGGCCCCACTGAAGCTTTCTTT
TRBJ1-6	NA	NA	TRBV5-1	CASRGSPSEGSPLHF	TGCGCCAGCAGGGGATCTCCTAGCGAGGGTTCACCCCTCCACTTT
TRBJ2-7	TRBD1	NA	TRBV25-1	CASSERTGGYEQYF	TGTGCCAGCAGTGAAAGGACAGGGGGCTACGAGCAGTACTTC
TRBJ1-4	NA	once	TRBV7-9	CASSSEDRAEKLFF	TGTGCCAGCAGCTCCGAGGACAGAGCTGAAAAACTGTTTTTT
TRBJ2-7	TRBD2	NA	TRBV7-2	CASSPTGRAYYEQYF	TGTGCCAGCAGCCCTACGGGGAGGGCTTACTACGAGCAGTACTTC
TRBJ1-2	TRBD1	NA	TRBV20-1	CSASSPGQGNYGYTF	TGCAGTGCTAGTTCGCCTGGACAGGGAAACTATGGCTACACCTTC
TRBJ2-2	NA	few	TRBV10-3	CAISEGANTGELFF	TGTGCCATCAGTGAAGGGGCGAACACCGGGGAGCTGTTTTTT
TRBJ2-3	NA	once	TRBV9	CASSRVLTDTQYF	TGTGCCAGCAGCCGTGTCCTCACAGATACGCAGTATTTT
TRBJ2-7	TRBD1	NA	TRBV5-4	CASSTGTGDYEQYF	TGTGCCAGCAGCACCGGGACAGGGGACTACGAGCAGTACTTC
TRBJ2-4	NA	NA	TRBV4-3	CASSQVATKLAKNIQYF	TGCGCCAGCAGCCAAGTGGCTACTAAACTAGCCAAAAACATTCAGTACTTC
TRBJ1-2	NA	NA	TRBV6-1	CASSELGGRDGYTF	TGTGCCAGCAGTGAGCTTGGGGGGAGGGATGGCTACACCTTC
TRBJ2-3	TRBD2	few	TRBV18	CASSPWVAGSTDTQYF	TGTGCCAGCTCACCCTGGGTAGCGGGGAGCACAGATACGCAGTATTTT
TRBJ2-1	TRBD1	NA	TRBV5-1	CASSLPTGTGDNEQFF	TGCGCCAGCAGCTTGCCTACCGGGACAGGGGACAATGAGCAGTTCTTC
TRBJ1-1	NA	NA	TRBV19	CASSRRAGGPGTEAFF	TGTGCCAGTTCCCGTCGGGCCGGAGGGCCTGGGACTGAAGCTTTCTTT
TRBJ2-1	TRBD1	NA	TRBV28	CASSSSWTGQPNEQFF	TGTGCCAGCAGTTCCTCATGGACAGGGCAGCCCAATGAGCAGTTCTTC
TRBJ2-7	NA	NA	TRBV5-1	CASSLEGGAYEQYF	TGCGCCAGCAGCTTGGAAGGCGGTGCCTACGAGCAGTACTTC
TRBJ1-4	NA	NA	TRBV24-1	CATSDPAGDVEKLFF	TGTGCCACCAGTGACCCCGCAGGGGATGTGGAAAAACTGTTTTTT
TRBJ1-1	NA	few	TRBV4-2	CASSQGANTEAFF	TGTGCCAGCAGCCAAGGGGCCAACACTGAAGCTTTCTTT
TRBJ1-3	NA	NA	TRBV7-2	CASSLTGTNTIYF	TGTGCCAGCAGCTTAACAGGGACCAACACCATATATTTT
TRBJ1-1	NA	NA	TRBV6-1	CASSEPRVGGDDTEAFF	TGTGCCAGCAGTGAACCAAGGGTGGGGGGAGACGACACTGAAGCTTTCTTT